This T cell receptor (beta chain) was identified during a study of blood T cell repertoires in COVID-19. Authors' methods: It was from reference gene primer amplification that nucleated cell counts were estimated. TCRdb's table, derived via immunoSEQ multiplex PCR, lists solely in-frame clones and lacks some. That table supplies the V and J calls and clone size; D and trimming were determined from the DNA. The table shows roughly 250,000 clones, with 75% to 90% occurring only once. The specimen was peripheral blood. The source of this sequence is a man in his thirties or forties with acute or convalescent COVID-19.

CDR3 sequence reads: CASSESSLDPNEQFF. The CDR3 DNA reads as TGCGCCAGCAGTGAGTCGTCACTAGACCCAAATGAGCAGTTCTTC. The chain couples TRBV10-2 to TRBJ2-1, with D perhaps TRBD2 (5 bases). The V gene lost 0 bases and the J gene lost 7 bases, with 13 bases spanning the gap. The CDR3 spans 15 residues. Germline V gives CDR1 WSHSY, CDR2 SAAADI.